This T cell receptor beta chain originates from a study of T cell responses to AZD1222 COVID-19 vaccine. Clones were read by immunoSEQ multiplex PCR, and TCRdb kept only the in-frame ones, dropping some. This sample has tens of thousands of clones; 85% to 90% occur once, and the top ten carry around 4.4%. Concerning this clone itself: Its antigen is currently unknown.

Trimming removed 10 bases from V and 3 bases from J, with 13 bases in between. CDR3 size: 13 residues. Germline-derived CDR1 and CDR2 are ENHRY and SYGVKD. Whole-study results and caveats: Nearly half of spike-specific TCRs reportedly target unmutated variant regions. Possibly, clonal diversity was underestimated; donors were largely white British and included more females. Two AZD1222 administrations were followed by greater Spike-specific TCR breadth and depth.

This specimen was peripheral blood, taken 28 days after the second dose of the MenACWY control vaccine. This clonotype was sampled from an adult who received the MenACWY meningococcal vaccine as a control. The chain links TRBV10-3 to TRBJ1-5; no clear D gene. The CDR3 bases are TGTGCCACCGGGGAGGGAAACAATCAGCCCCAGCATTTT. Protein: CATGEGNNQPQHF.